This TCR beta chain was recorded in a study of T-cell memory formation after mild COVID-19. This CDR3 spans 15 amino acids. J lost 5 bases, V lost 4 bases, and 6 bases had no gene match. One entry per CDR3 protein results from TCRdb running MiXCR on the 5' RACE reads. The data hold 380,000 or so distinct CDR3 sequences, with roughly 15% observed a single time. This clonotype came up a few times. The sequence came from a man younger than 35 who had mild COVID-19 (a few samples of this study predate the infection). Cell type and time point are not known. Sequencing was carried out using PBMCs or a T cell subset sorted from them (not recorded which). The chain recombines TRBV12-3 or TRBV12-4 with TRBJ1-4, with TRBD1 identical over 8 bases. CDR3 protein: CASSSPDRENEKLFF. CDR3 DNA: TGTGCCAGCAGTTCCCCGGACAGGGAAAATGAAAAACTGTTTTTT.